This T cell receptor (beta chain) was observed in a study of shared clonotypes between healthy human individuals. Study results and caveats: Depth of sequencing was expected to influence donor clonotype sharing.

The authors' processing: Quality scores were absent from the junction-only immunoSEQ sequences, so filtering differed. TCRdb's table, derived via immunoSEQ multiplex PCR, lists solely in-frame clones and lacks some. The V and J calls and clone size are taken from that table; D and trimming were inferred from the DNA. The sample contains 450,000 to 500,000 clones, about 85% of which appear only once. This clone was seen many times. What it recognizes is unknown. There are 13 residues in the CDR3. CDR1 is SGHVS and CDR2 is FQNEAQ in the germline V gene. Trimming removed 1 base at V and 7 bases at J, with 11 bases between.

The V and J genes are TRBV7-8 and TRBJ2-7; D remains ambiguous. What was sequenced was PBMCs. The receptor was isolated from a woman aged 40 to 50 in good health. Some clones in this sample may be carry-over from other donors' samples. The CDR3 loop reads CASSLGPVGEQYF. CDR3 nucleotides: TGTGCCAGCAGCTTAGGACCGGTCGGGGAGCAGTACTTC.